This T cell receptor (beta chain) was documented in a study of regulatory T cells in long-lasting Graves disease (dated by TCRdb to the early 2020s). Regarding the complete study: To count as having persistent Graves' disease, a patient had to have received antithyroid drug treatment for over 5 years with TSH receptor autoantibodies remaining persistently positive. Peripheral blood TCR sequencing and RNA sequencing compared persistent Graves' disease patients with newly diagnosed Graves' disease patients. The study was registered as a clinical trial and conducted in China. A total of 35 or so samples underwent TCR sequencing: some 13 from persistent and 20 from newly diagnosed Graves' disease patients. On average, persistent Graves' disease patients in the clinical cohort had been on antithyroid drugs for roughly 11 years. Beyond this particular receptor, the publication reports: A larger number of public clonotypes was shared among persistent patients (around 2,700) than among newly diagnosed patients (roughly 1,000). Only peripheral blood was studied, because thyroid tissue, the primary lesion, was inaccessible. The authors noted that the small sample size was a limitation that may lower accuracy. TRBV28, TRBJ1-2 and TRBJ2-5 were preferentially used in persistent disease, while TRBV20-1 and TRBJ2-1 were favored in newly diagnosed disease. Sequencing and analysis were limited to the TCR beta chain. Lower TCR Shannon entropy and fewer highly expanded clones were observed in persistent Graves' disease patients than in newly diagnosed patients, which suggested clonal expansion.

Receptor amplification or capture employed multiplex PCR. The run used an Illumina HiSeq 4000. To build TCR beta libraries, CDR3 regions were amplified by Arm-PCR using iRepertoire HTBI primers. Before sequencing, the PCR products underwent gel purification. As for the original processing: Gene usage analysis of CDR3 amino acid clonotypes relied on the roughly 67 TRBV and about 15 TRBJ segments identified across samples. COPE and FqMerger were used to merge the filtered high-quality paired reads into contigs. BLAST was used to align contigs to IMGT TRBV, TRBD and TRBJ reference genes, and CDR3 was defined according to IMGT. Any clonotype with a frequency above 0.1% was classified as a highly expanded clone. Shannon entropy was used to measure repertoire diversity, and the Gini coefficient was used to measure V-J evenness. Clonotypes shared by more than one individual were considered public. TCRdb trimmed the raw reads at Q25, called clones with MiXCR and kept productive beta chains. Entries that share a CDR3 protein sequence are merged under the most common genes and DNA. TCRdb's processing, not the authors' own work, is the source of the V and J calls. The table for this sample lists a few hundred thousand distinct CDR3 sequences; around 21% of them were counted only once. The top ten hold roughly 56% of the sample.

Reading the label with the study, this specimen's time point is: persistent/refractory GD, antithyroid drugs over 5 years with positive TRAb. For both TCR sequencing and RNA sequencing, RNA was extracted from PBMCs in TRIzol. Graves' disease was diagnosed according to American Thyroid Association guidelines. Patients for the study were recruited at an endocrinology department in Xi'an, China. From each patient, 7.5 to 10 milliliters of peripheral blood was collected into an EDTA anticoagulant tube. Ficoll Paque Plus density gradient separation was used to isolate PBMCs, and no further T cell sorting was done. An Agilent 2100 Bioanalyzer and agarose gel were used to check RNA quality, and a NanoDrop 2000 was used to measure RNA concentration. As to this clonotype: Which antigen it targets is not known. The final CDR3 position lacks the conserved phenylalanine or tryptophan, pointing to a likely read error.

V is pared back by 5 bases and J by 6 bases, with 16 bases lying between the germline termini. CDR1 is given as MNHEY and CDR2 as SMNVEV, both from the germline V gene (reference sequence). The CDR3 is made up of 14 amino acids, end residues included. Only the CDR3 DNA stays, 42 bases, in frame from base 1. The rearranged chain carries TRBV27 and TRBJ1-2; possibly the D gene is TRBD1, per 6 matching bases. The specimen was peripheral blood mononuclear cells (PBMCs), collected when the disease was refractory, from a patient treated with antithyroid drugs. The TCR comes from a female donor with Graves disease. The base sequence is TGTGCCAGCAGTCCGACCGGGGGGGCGAATGGCTACACCCTC. Its amino acids are CASSPTGGANGYTL.